This TCR beta chain was obtained from a study of blood T cell repertoires in COVID-19. Across the study: Samples of COVID-19 (acute and convalescent) were obtained from the United States, Italy and Spain.

The age range of participants was 18 to 89 years, with residence in 20 to 25 US areas. Clinical history as reported by participants underpinned cohort assignment. The trim removed 3 bases at V and 10 bases at J, leaving 15 bases unmatched. CDR3 length: 17 residues. Germline CDR1 WSHSY, CDR2 SAAADI. The protocol was immunoSEQ multiplex PCR, while the TCRdb copy is restricted to in-frame clones and leaves out a portion. Of approximately 210,000 clones listed, 80% were seen once; the top ten hold about 4.5%. V and J are TRBV10-2 and TRBJ2-1, with 10 bases lining up with TRBD2. The TCR originated in a man aged 25 to 45 with acute COVID-19. The sample taken for sequencing was PBMCs or T cells enriched from blood (not recorded which). The CDR3 spells CASSDWGGASGGREQFF. The CDR3 DNA sequence: TGCGCCAGCAGTGATTGGGGGGGGGCTAGCGGGGGCAGGGAGCAGTTCTTC.